One and the same sample provided the 23 T cell receptor beta chains below, sequenced in a study of CD8+ T cells in alopecia areata. RNA was isolated and reverse transcribed to cDNA, the sequencing template. Profiled with immunoSEQ multiplex PCR; TCRdb holds only in-frame clones, not every one. The sample comprises roughly 180,000 clones, roughly 46% of which are singletons, and about a tenth rests with the top ten. Treatment meaning: oral pan-JAK inhibitor, 5-10 mg twice daily. The sequenced sample was CD8+ T cells sorted from blood, obtained at approximately week 52, from a patient treated with tofacitinib. These receptor sequences come from a human donor with alopecia areata.

This chain links TRBV29-1 with TRBJ2-4; TRBD2 might be the D (6 bases). The germline V gene encodes CDR1 SQVTM and CDR2 ANQGSEA. The CDR3 is 11 amino acids. V dropped 6 bases and J dropped 11 bases, with 14 bases sitting between them. The CDR3 region has the DNA TGCAGCGTGATGACTAGGGCCCTTCAGTACTTC. Its protein is CSVMTRALQYF.

The CDR3 DNA reads TGCGCCAGCAGCCAAGATAGCTCTGGGTTCGCCTACGAGCAGTACTTC. It is translated as CASSQDSSGFAYEQYF. This chain connects TRBV4-1 to TRBJ2-7; no clear D. Germline assignment: CDR1 MGHRA and CDR2 YSYEKL. The CDR3 runs to 16 residues. V lost 0 bases and J lost 2, with 14 bases in between.

The CDR3 here is CSVRPGPWNTGELFF. Here the CDR3 DNA reads TGCAGCGTACGCCCCGGGCCCTGGAACACCGGGGAGCTGTTTTTT. V gene TRBV29-1 combines with J gene TRBJ2-2, with unresolved D. Trimming removed 6 bases from V and 1 base from J, with 15 bases in between. The CDR3 is made up of 15 amino acids. Germline values: CDR1 SQVTM, CDR2 ANQGSEA.

The chain links TRBV4-1 to TRBJ2-7, with no clear D. CDR1 is MGHRA and CDR2 is YSYEKL in the germline V gene. The V end was cut by 5 bases, the J end by 5 bases, with 13 bases between. The CDR3 sequence is 13 residues long. The CDR3 loop is CASSMLSWDEQYF. The DNA for the CDR3 is TGCGCCAGCAGCATGTTGTCCTGGGACGAGCAGTACTTC.

The V and J genes are TRBV2 and TRBJ2-5; 7 nucleotides match TRBD1. The CDR3 totals 14 residues. Unmatched junction bases numbered 10, after V lost 7 bases and J lost 5 bases. Germline V gives CDR1 SNHLY, CDR2 FYNNEI. Written as DNA, the CDR3 is TGTGCCAGCACATTTAAGGGGGCTGGGGAGACCCAGTACTTC. Protein: CASTFKGAGETQYF.

There are a few counts of this clone. V usage is TRBV7-2 and J usage is TRBJ2-2; perhaps D is TRBD1 or TRBD2 (7 bases each). The CDR3 covers 16 residues. Trimming took off 4 bases at V and 4 bases at J, with 16 bases between the two ends. The V gene's germline CDR1 is SGHTA and CDR2 FQGNSA. This CDR3 is CASSYRQGGLTGELFF. The CDR3 DNA reads TGTGCCAGCAGCTATCGCCAGGGGGGGCTCACCGGGGAGCTGTTTTTT.

J is TRBJ2-7 and V is TRBV4-1; TRBD2 matches at 11 bases. Trimming took 1 base from V and 4 from J; bases not matched to a gene: 6. Germline loops: CDR1 MGHRA, CDR2 YSYEKL. The CDR3 runs 16 residues. Here the CDR3 reads CASSQAGTSGFYEQYF. DNA of the CDR3: TGCGCCAGCAGCCAAGCCGGGACTAGCGGATTTTACGAGCAGTACTTC.

Only a few counts were recorded for this clone. The V call is TRBV7-8, the J call TRBJ1-1, with D uncertain. This CDR3 is 14 amino acids long. The V gene lost 1 base and the J gene lost 8 bases, with 14 bases spanning the gap. Germline V gene data show CDR1 as SGHVS and CDR2 as FQNEAQ. The CDR3 reads CASSLDGPGIEAFF. The CDR3 DNA sequence: TGTGCCAGCAGCTTAGACGGCCCGGGTATCGAAGCTTTCTTT. The full variable domain, completed using reference TRBV7-8 and TRBJ1-1, is GAGVSQSPRYKVAKRGQDVALRCDPISGHVSLFWYQQALGQGPEFLTYFQNEAQLDKSGLPSDRFFAERPEGSVSTLKIQRTQQEDSAVYLCASSLDGPGIEAFFGQGTRLTVV.

Concerning this clone itself: Its ends do not fully match the called genes, so a read error is possible. V usage is TRBV5-6 and J usage is TRBJ2-4; 8 bases align to TRBD2. The CDR3 covers 15 residues. CDR1 and CDR2 (germline): SGHDT, YYEEEE. The CDR3 here is CASSFTRGATNIQYF. In nucleotides, the CDR3 is TGTGCCAGCAGCTTTACGCGGGGGGCCACAAACATTCAGTACTTC.

This clone was recorded once. V and J are TRBV4-2 and TRBJ1-2; no definite D call. Deletions cut 0 bases from V and 7 bases from J, with 12 bases between. The CDR3 runs to 14 residues. CDR1 is LGHNA, CDR2 YNFKEQ, per germline. CDR3 DNA sequence: TGTGCCAGCAGCCAAGATCGTACCCCGAGTGGCTACACCTTC. Translating it yields CASSQDRTPSGYTF.

This chain links TRBV5-1 with TRBJ1-6; 7 bases line up with TRBD1. The CDR3 totals 15 residues. J gave up 10 bases and V 0 bases, and 7 bases lay outside the gene matches. Germline V gene sequence: CDR1 SGHRS, CDR2 YFSETQ. The CDR3 nucleotides read TGCGCCAGCAGCTTGGGCAGGGGGAGAATCTCACCCCTCCACTTT. It yields the protein CASSLGRGRISPLHF.

The chain combines TRBV27 with TRBJ2-7; 7 bases are shared with TRBD2. CDR1 is MNHEY and CDR2 is SMNVEV in the germline V gene (reference sequence). The CDR3 contains 13 residues. With 6 bases clipped from V and 2 bases from J, the junction kept 4 bases outside the gene matches. The CDR3 here is CASSPGLTYEQYF. As DNA, the CDR3 is TGTGCCAGCAGCCCGGGACTAACCTACGAGCAGTACTTC.

The J gene is TRBJ1-1, the V gene TRBV7-2, with D tentatively TRBD1 (5 bases). Germline V gene lookup returns CDR1 SGHTA and CDR2 FQGNSA. Deletions cut 1 base from V and 3 bases from J, with 6 bases between. There are 13 residues in the CDR3. CDR3 bases: TGTGCCAGCAGCTTAGGGGGGGACACTGAAGCTTTCTTT. This gives the protein CASSLGGDTEAFF.

The J gene is TRBJ2-1, the V gene TRBV7-3; the D gene is possibly TRBD2 (5 bases). The CDR3 sequence is 14 residues long. The germline CDR1 and CDR2 sequences are SGHTA and FQGTGA. V lost 3 bases to trimming and J lost 2 bases, with 8 bases between them. The chain's CDR3 is CASSLPGTYNEQFF. In DNA form, the CDR3 reads TGTGCCAGCAGCTTGCCGGGAACCTACAATGAGCAGTTCTTC. The full variable domain, its missing parts supplied by reference TRBV7-3 and TRBJ2-1, is GAGVSQTPSNKVTEKGKYVELRCDPISGHTALYWYRQSLGQGPEFLIYFQGTGAADDSGLPNDRFFAVRPEGSVSTLKIQRTERGDSAVYLCASSLPGTYNEQFFGPGTRLTVL.

The chain links TRBV29-1 to TRBJ2-7; D perhaps matches TRBD1 (6 bases). Germline CDR1 reads SQVTM; CDR2 reads ANQGSEA. There are 14 residues in the CDR3. V was trimmed by 3 bases and J by 5 bases, leaving 17 bases between them. Written as DNA, the CDR3 is TGCAGCGTTGATGCTTCTGACAGGACTCACGAGCAGTACTTC. This sequence encodes CSVDASDRTHEQYF.

V and J are TRBV6-4 and TRBJ2-3; perhaps TRBD1 as D (6 bases). The CDR3 is 14 residues long. Germline V CDR1 and CDR2: MRHNA, SNTAGT. V was pared by 7 bases and J by 2 bases, with 13 bases between. The CDR3 protein is CASNDGGSTDTQYF. The DNA for the CDR3 is TGTGCCAGCAATGATGGGGGCTCCACAGATACGCAGTATTTT.

This clone was detected a few times. This chain connects TRBV7-3 to TRBJ2-1; no clear D gene. In germline, CDR1 is SGHTA, CDR2 FQGTGA. Trimming shortened V by 1 base and J by 9 bases, and 10 bases separated the two germline ends. This CDR3 spans 13 amino acids. The CDR3 coding sequence is TGTGCCAGCAGCTTAATCTCTCGCGGTGAGCAGTTCTTC. Translation: CASSLISRGEQFF.

The chain joins TRBV25-1 to TRBJ1-2; perhaps TRBD1 as D (5 bases). Germline CDR1 MGHDK, CDR2 SYGVNS. Deletions cut 5 bases from V and 7 bases from J, with 14 bases between. There are 13 residues in the CDR3. The CDR3 reads CASSLLLGAGYTF. In DNA form, the CDR3 reads TGTGCCAGCAGTCTACTGTTAGGGGCTGGCTACACCTTC.

The chain joins TRBV25-1 to TRBJ1-5; weak D call: TRBD1 (5 bases). V lost 1 base to trimming and J lost 7 bases, with 14 bases between them. The V gene's germline CDR1 is MGHDK and CDR2 SYGVNS. There are 15 residues in the CDR3. CDR3 protein: CASSESGRETQPQHF. CDR3 in DNA: TGTGCCAGCAGTGAATCTGGCAGGGAAACGCAGCCCCAGCATTTT.

This clone has only a few counts. The chain joins TRBV5-6 to TRBJ2-7, with 7 positions matching TRBD1. The CDR3 contains 14 residues. CDR1 SGHDT and CDR2 YYEEEE come from the germline V gene. J was trimmed by 2 bases and V by 4 bases; bases with no gene match: 6. The CDR3 DNA reads as TGTGCCAGCAGCGGACAGGATTGGCCCTACGAGCAGTACTTC. Translation: CASSGQDWPYEQYF.

In this sample, this clone turned up once. The CDR3 spells CASVASSTDTQYF. In DNA form, the CDR3 reads TGTGCCAGCGTCGCGTCTAGCACAGATACGCAGTATTTT. V usage is TRBV2 and J usage is TRBJ2-3; D gene uncertain. CDR3 size: 13 residues. Germline-derived CDR1 and CDR2 are SNHLY and FYNNEI. With 8 bases removed from V and 0 bases from J, the gap between germline ends came to 9 bases.

In this sample, this clone turned up a few times. The rearrangement links TRBV7-9 to TRBJ2-1; TRBD2 matches at 7 bases. The CDR3 has 12 residues. CDR1 and CDR2 (germline): SEHNR, FQNEAQ (reference sequence). The V segment lost 6 bases and the J segment 8 bases; nucleotides outside the gene matches: 4. The CDR3 DNA follows: TGTGCCAGCAGACTAGCGTGGGATGAGCAGTTCTTC. It specifies CASRLAWDEQFF.

The V and J genes are TRBV27 and TRBJ2-3, with no clear D. The length of the CDR3 is 13 residues. CDR1 MNHEY and CDR2 SMNVEV come from the germline V gene (reference sequence). Trimming pared 5 bases from V and 11 bases from J, leaving 17 bases between. The CDR3 reads CASSLTRFLVQYF. CDR3 DNA: TGTGCCAGCAGTCTAACACGGTTTTTGGTGCAGTATTTT.